What follows are 7 T cell receptor beta chains derived from one specimen sequenced in a study of T cells in Graves' hyperthyroidism and ophthalmopathy. The source material, RNA transcripts, was used to amplify TCR beta CDR3 regions. HTBI primers were used for first-round RT-PCR of the TCR CDR3. TCRdb re-analysed the multiplex PCR reads in MiXCR, keeping a single row per CDR3 protein. Of roughly 510,000 distinct CDR3 sequences in the sample, less than 25% are singletons; the top ten hold around a quarter. The sample was blood. Receptor source: a man younger than 35 with Graves' hyperthyroidism.

There are many counts of this clonotype. CDR3 region: CAARGTGNTEAFF. The CDR3 coding sequence is TGTGCCGCGAGGGGTACAGGAAACACTGAAGCTTTCTTT. The chain joins TRBV2 to TRBJ1-1, with D tentatively TRBD1 (5 bases). V lost 11 bases, J lost 2 bases, and 15 bases lay in between. This CDR3 contains 13 residues. CDR1 is SNHLY and CDR2 is FYNNEI in the germline V gene.

This clonotype was detected ten times or more. The chain links TRBV28 to TRBJ1-2, with unresolved D. This CDR3 has 12 residues. Germline-derived CDR1 and CDR2 are MDHEN and SYDVKM. The V end was cut by 3 bases, the J end by 7 bases, with 9 bases between. As DNA, the CDR3 is TGTGCCAGCAGTTTCCGAAGTGGTGGCTACACCTTC. As protein: CASSFRSGGYTF.

There are many counts of this clonotype. V gene TRBV6-2 or TRBV6-3 combines with J gene TRBJ1-1, with no clear D. This CDR3 is built from 14 residues. Between the trimmed V and J ends, which lost 6 bases and 0 bases, there was a span of 11 bases. The V gene's germline CDR1 is MNHEY and CDR2 SVGEGT. The DNA of the CDR3 is TGTGCCAGCAGCTCAACGAACCTGAACACTGAAGCTTTCTTT. This encodes CASSSTNLNTEAFF.

This clonotype was found many times. The V and J genes are TRBV12-3 or TRBV12-4 and TRBJ2-2; a weak D match, TRBD2 (5 bases). Trimming removed 3 bases at V and 3 bases at J, with 11 bases between. This CDR3 has 15 residues. CDR3 sequence (DNA): TGTGCCAGCAGTTTTCCGGGATGGGACACCGGGGAGCTGTTTTTT. It codes for CASSFPGWDTGELFF.

This chain links TRBV14 with TRBJ1-6; D not resolved. Germline lookup yields CDR1 SGHDN and CDR2 FVKESK. The CDR3 runs 14 residues. The V gene lost 0 bases and the J gene lost 5 bases, with 5 bases spanning the gap. The CDR3 nucleotides are TGTGCCAGCAGCCAAGAGGCAGATAATTCACCCCTCCACTTT. Translated, it gives CASSQEADNSPLHF.

There are many counts of this clonotype. The CDR3 DNA reads TGCAGTGCTAGAGATGCGAACCGAATACGGGATGGCTACACCTTC. Amino acids: CSARDANRIRDGYTF. The rearrangement links TRBV20-1 to TRBJ1-2; D gene unclear. This CDR3 contains 15 residues. From germline, CDR1 is DFQATT and CDR2 SNEGSKA (reference sequence). The V gene lost 0 bases and the J gene lost 6 bases, with 17 bases spanning the gap.

A note on this clonotype: Since a much larger clone is just one base distant, this may be a read error. Likely a read error: the CDR3 ends without its conserved phenylalanine or tryptophan. The chain uses TRBV3-1 and TRBJ1-2; the D is unclear. The ends were cut back, 3 bases at V and 8 bases at J, with 7 bases in the middle. This CDR3 contains 11 residues. Looked up from germline, CDR1 is LGHDT and CDR2 is YNNKEL (reference sequence). CDR3 in amino acids: CASSHDLGYTL. The CDR3 DNA reads as TGTGCCAGCAGCCATGACCTCGGCTACACCTTG.